These T cell receptor beta chains were read from a single sample in a study of blood T cell repertoires in COVID-19. This table comes from immunoSEQ multiplex PCR, and its TCRdb copy is limited to in-frame clones, with some not included. This sample has hundreds of thousands of clones, with nearly 90% found just once. Sequencing was performed on peripheral blood. The receptors here all came from a man between 18 and 35 years old with active or convalescent COVID-19. Each CDR3 is given with its conserved first and last residue. D genes are given only for firm matches. Clone size is given for some rows only: seen once, a few or many times, or a class if the clone is expanded.

size: NA; J: TRBJ2-5; V: TRBV2; D: NA; CDR3: CASSLQETQYF; DNA: TGTGCCAGCAGCTTGCAAGAGACCCAGTACTTC
size: few; J: TRBJ2-5; V: TRBV4-3; D: TRBD1; CDR3: CASSQDYRTGEETQYF; DNA: TGCGCCAGCAGCCAAGATTACCGGACAGGGGAGGAGACCCAGTACTTC
size: once; J: TRBJ1-2; V: TRBV29-1; D: NA; CDR3: CSVEEDSLYGYTF; DNA: TGCAGCGTTGAAGAAGACAGCTTATATGGCTACACCTTC
size: NA; J: TRBJ1-6; V: TRBV6-1; D: NA; CDR3: CASSEKTLSDTSSYNSPLHF; DNA: TGTGCCAGCAGTGAAAAAACCCTCAGTGATACTAGCTCCTATAATTCACCCCTCCACTTT
size: NA; J: TRBJ2-7; V: TRBV4-3; D: TRBD1; CDR3: CASSQSQGVGYEQYF; DNA: TGCGCCAGCAGCCAATCACAGGGGGTCGGCTACGAGCAGTACTTC
size: NA; J: TRBJ1-1; V: TRBV6-5; D: NA; CDR3: CASKRDTSRWAEAFF; DNA: TGTGCCAGCAAAAGGGACACCTCCCGATGGGCTGAAGCTTTCTTT
size: NA; J: TRBJ2-1; V: TRBV4-1; D: TRBD2; CDR3: CASSLLAGGRNEQFF; DNA: TGCGCCAGCAGCCTCCTAGCGGGGGGCCGCAATGAGCAGTTCTTC
size: NA; J: TRBJ1-1; V: TRBV12-5; D: NA; CDR3: CASGLVLYAGMNTEAFF; DNA: TGTGCTAGTGGTTTGGTACTGTATGCGGGAATGAACACTGAAGCTTTCTTT
size: once; J: TRBJ2-7; V: TRBV7-6; D: TRBD1; CDR3: CASSLAPGQGTFSYEQYF; DNA: TGTGCCAGCAGCTTAGCGCCGGGACAGGGAACTTTCTCCTACGAGCAGTACTTC
size: NA; J: TRBJ2-7; V: TRBV29-1; D: NA; CDR3: CSVETAKKSYEQYF; DNA: TGCAGCGTTGAGACAGCTAAGAAATCCTACGAGCAGTACTTC
size: NA; J: TRBJ2-7; V: TRBV19; D: NA; CDR3: CASSIAGVGEQYF; DNA: TGTGCCAGTAGTATAGCCGGGGTCGGCGAGCAGTACTTC
size: NA; J: TRBJ1-2; V: TRBV7-2; D: NA; CDR3: CASSLIINYGYTF; DNA: TGTGCCAGCAGCTTAATAATTAACTATGGCTACACCTTC
size: NA; J: TRBJ2-5; V: TRBV2; D: NA; CDR3: CASSVAETQYF; DNA: TGTGCCAGCAGTGTGGCAGAGACCCAGTACTTC
size: NA; J: TRBJ1-3; V: TRBV5-5; D: NA; CDR3: CASSFSISGNTIYF; DNA: TGTGCCAGCAGCTTTTCTATTTCTGGAAACACCATATATTTT
size: NA; J: TRBJ1-2; V: TRBV6-1; D: TRBD1; CDR3: CASSGIRQGNYYGYTF; DNA: TGTGCCAGCAGTGGGATAAGACAGGGGAATTACTATGGCTACACCTTC
size: NA; J: TRBJ2-3; V: TRBV6-4; D: TRBD2; CDR3: CASSDGRGGQDTQYF; DNA: TGTGCCAGCAGTGACGGGCGGGGGGGCCAAGATACGCAGTATTTT
size: NA; J: TRBJ2-3; V: TRBV5-8; D: TRBD2; CDR3: CASAGVGGGVTDTQYF; DNA: TGTGCCAGCGCCGGAGTCGGTGGGGGGGTCACAGATACGCAGTATTTT
size: NA; J: TRBJ2-3; V: TRBV9; D: NA; CDR3: CASSEGQSPTDTQYF; DNA: TGTGCCAGCAGCGAAGGACAGAGCCCCACAGATACGCAGTATTTT
size: NA; J: TRBJ2-2; V: TRBV5-8; D: TRBD1; CDR3: CASSLDGTGVSGELFF; DNA: TGTGCCAGCAGCTTGGACGGGACAGGGGTATCCGGGGAGCTGTTTTTT
size: NA; J: TRBJ2-7; V: TRBV6-2/TRBV6-3; D: TRBD1; CDR3: CASSYATGNEQYF; DNA: TGTGCCAGCAGTTACGCGACAGGGAACGAGCAGTACTTC
size: NA; J: TRBJ1-6; V: TRBV27; D: NA; CDR3: CASSLLEASNSPLHF; DNA: TGTGCCAGCAGTTTACTGGAGGCAAGTAATTCACCCCTCCACTTT
size: once; J: TRBJ2-1; V: TRBV3-1/TRBV3-2; D: NA; CDR3: CASSHVGGNEQFF; DNA: TGTGCCAGCAGCCACGTGGGGGGAAATGAGCAGTTCTTC
size: NA; J: TRBJ1-1; V: TRBV20-1; D: NA; CDR3: CSATSSEAFF; DNA: TGCAGTGCTACGTCTTCTGAAGCTTTCTTT
size: once; J: TRBJ2-7; V: TRBV5-1; D: NA; CDR3: CASSLERNSYEQYF; DNA: TGCGCCAGCAGCTTGGAGCGAAACTCCTACGAGCAGTACTTC
size: NA; J: TRBJ1-1; V: TRBV11-2; D: NA; CDR3: CASSLGGGLRTEAFF; DNA: TGTGCCAGCAGCTTAGGGGGGGGGCTGAGGACTGAAGCTTTCTTT
size: NA; J: TRBJ1-6; V: TRBV5-6; D: NA; CDR3: CASSLGLNSPLHF; DNA: TGTGCCAGCAGCTTGGGTCTGAATTCACCCCTCCACTTT
size: NA; J: TRBJ1-1; V: TRBV11-3; D: NA; CDR3: CASSFRNTEAFF; DNA: TGTGCCAGCAGCTTTAGGAACACTGAAGCTTTCTTT
size: NA; J: TRBJ1-2; V: TRBV5-4; D: NA; CDR3: CASSLGGSTYGYTF; DNA: TGTGCCAGCAGCTTGGGAGGGTCTACCTATGGCTACACCTTC
size: NA; J: TRBJ2-1; V: TRBV18; D: NA; CDR3: CASSPGTGKWNEQFF; DNA: TGTGCCAGCTCACCAGGAACAGGGAAGTGGAATGAGCAGTTCTTC
size: NA; J: TRBJ2-3; V: TRBV7-2; D: TRBD2; CDR3: CASSPYTRLAGGVSDTQYF; DNA: TGTGCCAGCAGCCCTTACACAAGACTAGCGGGGGGGGTATCAGATACGCAGTATTTT
size: NA; J: TRBJ1-1; V: TRBV6-6; D: TRBD1; CDR3: CASSSLGTGEAFF; DNA: TGTGCCAGCAGTTCCCTCGGGACAGGTGAAGCTTTCTTT
size: NA; J: TRBJ1-3; V: TRBV11-2; D: NA; CDR3: CACWEGGDPSGNTIYF; DNA: TGTGCCTGCTGGGAGGGGGGGGACCCCTCTGGAAACACCATATATTTT
size: NA; J: TRBJ1-6; V: TRBV6-5; D: TRBD1; CDR3: CATRDSDYNSPLHF; DNA: TGTGCCACCAGGGACAGTGATTATAATTCACCCCTCCACTTT
size: NA; J: TRBJ2-7; V: TRBV7-9; D: TRBD1; CDR3: CASSLAGTGVREQYF; DNA: TGTGCCAGCAGCTTAGCTGGGACAGGGGTTCGCGAGCAGTACTTC
size: NA; J: TRBJ2-1; V: TRBV7-9; D: TRBD2; CDR3: CASGLGSYNEQFF; DNA: TGTGCCAGCGGACTAGGCTCCTACAATGAGCAGTTCTTC
size: NA; J: TRBJ1-2; V: TRBV18; D: NA; CDR3: CASSPGLTGGYTF; DNA: TGTGCCAGCTCACCGGGACTCACGGGGGGCTACACCTTC
size: NA; J: TRBJ2-3; V: TRBV5-4; D: NA; CDR3: CASSLAAGFTDTQYF; DNA: TGTGCCAGCAGCTTGGCCGCAGGGTTTACAGATACGCAGTATTTT
size: once; J: TRBJ1-1; V: TRBV30; D: NA; CDR3: CAWSDSGRETEAFF; DNA: TGTGCCTGGAGCGACTCGGGTAGGGAGACTGAAGCTTTCTTT
size: NA; J: TRBJ2-4; V: TRBV5-3; D: TRBD1; CDR3: CASQGVLAKNIQYF; DNA: TGTGCCAGTCAGGGGGTACTAGCCAAAAACATTCAGTACTTC
size: NA; J: TRBJ2-2; V: TRBV9; D: NA; CDR3: CASSVAPGDTGELFF; DNA: TGTGCCAGCAGCGTAGCCCCAGGGGACACCGGGGAGCTGTTTTTT
size: once; J: TRBJ1-2; V: TRBV27; D: NA; CDR3: CASSSGYGYTF; DNA: TGTGCCAGCAGTTCCGGCTATGGCTACACCTTC
size: NA; J: TRBJ1-3; V: TRBV9; D: TRBD1; CDR3: CASSVDRVGNTIYF; DNA: TGTGCCAGCAGCGTCGACAGGGTTGGAAACACCATATATTTT
size: NA; J: TRBJ2-2; V: TRBV4-3; D: NA; CDR3: CASSQGAYTGELFF; DNA: TGCGCCAGCAGCCAAGGGGCATACACCGGGGAGCTGTTTTTT
size: NA; J: TRBJ2-2; V: TRBV5-5; D: NA; CDR3: CASSTWWEVVDGELFF; DNA: TGTGCCAGCAGCACTTGGTGGGAGGTCGTGGACGGGGAGCTGTTTTTT
size: NA; J: TRBJ2-7; V: TRBV10-1; D: NA; CDR3: CASSENRQEDGYEQYF; DNA: TGCGCCAGCAGTGAGAACCGACAGGAAGATGGATACGAGCAGTACTTC
size: NA; J: TRBJ1-5; V: TRBV5-6; D: NA; CDR3: CASSLGSGPQHF; DNA: TGTGCCAGCAGCTTGGGATCTGGCCCCCAGCATTTT
size: NA; J: TRBJ2-2; V: TRBV10-2; D: TRBD2; CDR3: CASGTSGVNTGELFF; DNA: TGCGCCAGCGGGACTAGCGGGGTGAACACCGGGGAGCTGTTTTTT
size: once; J: TRBJ2-5; V: TRBV24-1; D: NA; CDR3: CATSDSRDSQETQYF; DNA: TGTGCCACCAGTGATTCGCGGGACAGCCAAGAGACCCAGTACTTC
size: NA; J: TRBJ1-6; V: TRBV3-1/TRBV3-2; D: TRBD1; CDR3: CASSQGQGPYNSPLHF; DNA: TGTGCCAGCAGCCAAGGACAGGGCCCATATAATTCACCCCTCCACTTT
size: NA; J: TRBJ2-2; V: TRBV4-3; D: TRBD2; CDR3: CASSPNIAGGHGELFF; DNA: TGCGCCAGCAGCCCTAACATAGCGGGGGGGCACGGGGAGCTGTTTTTT
size: few; J: TRBJ1-2; V: TRBV7-8; D: TRBD1; CDR3: CASSIRDRGDDYGYTF; DNA: TGTGCCAGCAGCATCCGGGACAGGGGGGACGACTATGGCTACACCTTC
size: NA; J: TRBJ1-1; V: TRBV5-6; D: NA; CDR3: CASSSPTGNTEAFF; DNA: TGTGCCAGCAGCTCTCCGACAGGGAACACTGAAGCTTTCTTT
size: NA; J: TRBJ2-3; V: TRBV14; D: TRBD1; CDR3: CASSESRTGAPYF; DNA: TGTGCCAGCAGCGAATCCAGGACAGGGGCGCCGTATTTT
size: once; J: TRBJ1-1; V: TRBV10-3; D: TRBD1; CDR3: CAISERDRDLEAFF; DNA: TGTGCCATCAGTGAGCGCGACAGGGATCTTGAAGCTTTCTTT